This T cell receptor (beta chain) originates from a study of human T cells and chemical hapten exposure. TCRdb reprocessed the RACE reads via MiXCR and lists one record per CDR3 protein. The repertoire includes about 82,000 distinct CDR3 sequences, over 8.5% of them detected once, and roughly 1.5% sits in the top ten. This clonotype was detected a few times. Time point noted: healthy volunteer bleed at 6 weeks. The study extracted total RNA from unfractionated whole blood. Per the germline V gene, CDR1 is SQVTM and CDR2 is ANQGSEA. There are 17 residues in the CDR3. Trimming cost V 0 bases and J 2 bases, with 16 bases left between them.

The receptor was derived from a male donor in good health. Some clones in this sample may be carry-over from other donors' samples. Specimen: whole blood. This chain joins TRBV29-1 and TRBJ2-2; tentative D call: TRBD2 (5 bases). The CDR3 DNA is TGCAGCGTTGAAGAAACGACGGAGGACTTAAACACCGGGGAGCTGTTTTTT. The encoded protein is CSVEETTEDLNTGELFF.